Listed below are T cell receptor beta chains from one sample, sequenced in a study of neurological immune-mediated disorders. TCRdb passed the 5' RACE reads through MiXCR, listing each CDR3 protein once. The table shows almost 30,000 distinct CDR3 sequences, with roughly 12% occurring only once. Sample: PBMCs. Every receptor here comes from a woman aged 60-70 years in good health. Both conserved end residues are part of each CDR3. The D gene is left open where the match is weak. The listing skips clone size in some rows; elsewhere it reads once, few, many or a size class.

j_call v_call d_call clone_size cdr3_nt cdr3_aa
TRBJ2-3 TRBV4-3 . many TGCGCCAGCAGCCAAGATGAGGGATGGGGGACGCAGTATTTT CASSQDEGWGTQYF
TRBJ2-7 TRBV20-1 TRBD1 many TGCAGTGCGCCGTCTGGGACAGGGAAGCCCGAGCAGTACTTC CSAPSGTGKPEQYF
TRBJ2-3 TRBV10-3 . many TGTGCCATCGGTGGCGCAGATACGCAGTATTTT CAIGGADTQYF
TRBJ2-2 TRBV4-2 TRBD1 many TGTGCCAGCAGCCTCGGGACAGGGAGGGTCGGGGAGCTGTTTTTT CASSLGTGRVGELFF
TRBJ2-2 TRBV19 TRBD2 many TGTGCCAGTAGTTTGCTAGCGGGAGGAGGGGAGCTGTTTTTT CASSLLAGGGELFF
TRBJ1-1 TRBV5-1 . . TGCGCCAGCGACCGGGAACCGAACACTGAAGCTTTCTTT CASDREPNTEAFF
TRBJ2-3 TRBV20-1 . . TGCAGTGCTACCCGTCGCCTACACGCCCCTAACACAGATACGCAGTATTTT CSATRRLHAPNTDTQYF
TRBJ1-6 TRBV12-2 . many TGTGCAAGTCGACCAGGGGGGTGGAATTCACCCCTCCACTTT CASRPGGWNSPLHF
TRBJ2-3 TRBV4-3 TRBD2 few TGCGCCAGCAGCCTTAGCGGGGGGCCCCCGTATTTT CASSLSGGPPYF
TRBJ1-5 TRBV10-1 . . TGCGCCAGCATCCTACTGAGGAAAACCAATCAGCCCCAGCATTTT CASILLRKTNQPQHF
TRBJ2-7 TRBV6-5 . medium-sized TGTGCCACCCGGGACGACTCCTACGAGCAGTACTTC CATRDDSYEQYF
TRBJ1-1 TRBV20-1 . many TGCAGTGCTAGAGATATACAGACGGCAAGAGCTTTCTTT CSARDIQTARAFF
TRBJ2-5 TRBV5-1 TRBD2 . TGCGCCAGCAGCTCCGGACTAGCCCTAGGGTATACCCAGTACTTC CASSSGLALGYTQYF
TRBJ1-5 TRBV5-1 . many TGCGCCAGCAGCTTCGGCATAAATCAGCCCCAGCATTTT CASSFGINQPQHF
TRBJ2-7 TRBV4-2 . few TGTGCCAGCAGCCCCCCTCGGCGGGGGCAAAACGAGCAGTACTTC CASSPPRRGQNEQYF
TRBJ2-5 TRBV5-1 TRBD1 many TGCGCCAGCAGCTTGGGGACAGGGGAAGAGACCCAGTACTTC CASSLGTGEETQYF
TRBJ2-7 TRBV6-2/TRBV6-3 . many TGTGCCAGCAGTGGAGAGTACGAGCAGTACTTC CASSGEYEQYF
TRBJ1-1 TRBV3-1 . many TGTGCCAGCAGCCAATCTCGAGAAGCTTTCTTT CASSQSREAFF
TRBJ1-5 TRBV4-1 . many TGCGCCAGCAGCCAAGATCAGGGATTATATCAGCCCCAGCATTTT CASSQDQGLYQPQHF
TRBJ2-7 TRBV5-1 TRBD1 many TGCGCCAGCAGCGCCCAGGGGGCCCTCTACGAGCAGTACTTC CASSAQGALYEQYF
TRBJ1-1 TRBV24-1 . many TGTGCCACCAGTGAGGATGGGACCGGCGAAGCTTTCTTT CATSEDGTGEAFF
TRBJ1-5 TRBV20-1 . many TGCAGTGCTAGGGACAGTGAGCAGCCCCAGCATTTT CSARDSEQPQHF
TRBJ2-3 TRBV5-1 . many TGCGCCAGCAGCTTGGCAAGGGGCAGGGATACGCAGTATTTT CASSLARGRDTQYF
TRBJ1-2 TRBV7-2 . many TGTGCCAGCAGATCCGGACGGTATGGCTACACCTTC CASRSGRYGYTF
TRBJ2-3 TRBV20-1 . . TGCAGTGCTAGGCCAGGGGCCACTATCGGCATTAGCACAGATACGCAGTATTTT CSARPGATIGISTDTQYF
TRBJ1-4 TRBV4-1 TRBD1 many TGCGCCAGCAGCCAAGGGATGGGAGGGGGCGGCGAAAAACTGTTTTTT CASSQGMGGGGEKLFF
TRBJ1-1 TRBV7-6 . . TGTGCCAGCAGCTTAGGACAGAACACTGAAGCTTTATTT CASSLGQNTEALF
TRBJ2-7 TRBV7-9 TRBD1 many TGTGCCAGCAGCCACAGACAGGGTTCCGGCGAGCAGTACTTC CASSHRQGSGEQYF
TRBJ2-2 TRBV20-1 . many TGCAGTGCTAGACCGTATTCCGGGACATTCCCCGGGGAGCTGTTTTTT CSARPYSGTFPGELFF
TRBJ2-7 TRBV11-1 . many TGTGCCAGCCAGGGGGGCCGGTACTACGAGCAGTACTTC CASQGGRYYEQYF
TRBJ2-5 TRBV5-1 . many TGCGCCAGCAGCCACGACAGAAAAGAGACCCAGTACTTC CASSHDRKETQYF
TRBJ2-1 TRBV7-3 . many TGTGCCAGCAGCTTAAACGGGCAGCCCACCAATTTC CASSLNGQPTNF
TRBJ2-7 TRBV6-4 TRBD1 medium-sized TGTGCCAGCAGTGCCACCGGGACAGCCTACGAGCAGTACTTC CASSATGTAYEQYF
TRBJ2-1 TRBV5-1 . many TGCGCCAGCAGCTTGGCACGCCCGGGTGGAAATGAGCAGTTCTTC CASSLARPGGNEQFF
TRBJ1-4 TRBV27 . many TGTGCCAGCAGCTACAGGCCAACTAATGAAAAACTGTTTTTT CASSYRPTNEKLFF
TRBJ2-2 TRBV25-1 . many TGTGCCAGCAGCCAGGGGAATGTCGGGGAGCTGTTTTTT CASSQGNVGELFF
TRBJ2-1 TRBV28 . many TGTGCCAGCAGTTCCCCTTATGTGGAGTACAATGAGCAGTTCTTC CASSSPYVEYNEQFF
TRBJ2-7 TRBV7-2 TRBD2 many TGTGCCAGCAGCTTCGGGGGGGGGCCTGGCGAGCAGTACTTC CASSFGGGPGEQYF
TRBJ1-2 TRBV20-1 TRBD1 many TGCAGTGCTAGTCGGCGACAGGGGACCTATGGCTACACCTTC CSASRRQGTYGYTF
TRBJ2-5 TRBV5-1 TRBD1 . TGCGCGAGAAGCTCCACCCCCGGGACAGGGGGCCAAGAGACCCAGTACTTC CARSSTPGTGGQETQYF
TRBJ1-6 TRBV9 TRBD1 many TGTGCCAGCAGCGTAGCGGGGACAGGCGACAGGGCACCCCTCCACTTT CASSVAGTGDRAPLHF
TRBJ1-4 TRBV4-2 . many TGTGCCAGCAGCCAAGATGGGGTCGCAACTAATGAAAAACTGTTTTTT CASSQDGVATNEKLFF
TRBJ1-1 TRBV20-1 . many TGCAGTGCTAGAGACTCGGGTGGGGGAGGGGGAAGCACTGAAGCTTTCTTT CSARDSGGGGGSTEAFF
TRBJ2-1 TRBV4-1 . many TGCGCCAGCAGCCAAGCACCCAGGGAAATAGACAATGAGCAGTTCTTC CASSQAPREIDNEQFF
TRBJ2-1 TRBV5-1 TRBD2 many TGCGCCAGCAGCTTGTTGGGCGGGAGCGGCAATGAGCAGTTCTTC CASSLLGGSGNEQFF
TRBJ2-1 TRBV6-5 TRBD2 many TGTGCCAGCAGTCTCACCGGGGGGGGTAGGGTTAGCAATGAGCAGTTCTTC CASSLTGGGRVSNEQFF
TRBJ2-5 TRBV2 TRBD1 many TGTGCCAGCAGTCGATTCCGGGACAGGACCCAAGAGACCCAGTACTTC CASSRFRDRTQETQYF
TRBJ2-7 TRBV6-6 TRBD1 many TGTGCCAGCAGTCCCCGGGACAGACGATACGAGCAGTACTTC CASSPRDRRYEQYF
TRBJ2-1 TRBV3-1 . few TGTGCCAGCAGCCCGTGGGCCCGGGGAGGCAATGAGCAGTTCTTC CASSPWARGGNEQFF
TRBJ1-5 TRBV27 . many TGTGCCAGCAGTCCATCGCGGGCAAATCAGCCCCAGCATTTT CASSPSRANQPQHF
TRBJ2-5 TRBV6-6 TRBD2 many TGTGCCAGCAGTTACCCCCCTAGCGGGGGGGTCCGAGAGACCCAGTACTTC CASSYPPSGGVRETQYF
TRBJ1-1 TRBV6-6 TRBD1 few TGTGCCAGCAGTCCTGACAGGGGGCGAAGTACTGAAGCTTTCTTT CASSPDRGRSTEAFF
TRBJ2-3 TRBV7-2 TRBD2 many TGTGCCAGCAGCCACCGGGGACTAGCCCCACAAAATACGCAGTATTTT CASSHRGLAPQNTQYF
TRBJ2-3 TRBV2 TRBD2 . TGTGCCGGGGCACTAGCGGGGGGAGCAGATACGCAGTATTTT CAGALAGGADTQYF
TRBJ1-2 TRBV29-1 . . TGCAGAGTCGGGGACACCTCTCGGGCCTTC CRVGDTSRAF
TRBJ2-2 TRBV7-2 . many TGTGCCAGCAGCTTAGTTGGGGCGGCCGGGGAGCTGTTTTTT CASSLVGAAGELFF
TRBJ1-1 TRBV12-3/TRBV12-4 TRBD1 many TGTGCCAGCAGCACAGGGGGGGACACTGAAGCTTTCTTT CASSTGGDTEAFF
TRBJ1-1 TRBV20-1 . many TGCAGTGCTAGAGCTGGGGGCCCGCGGGCTTTCTTT CSARAGGPRAFF
TRBJ2-7 TRBV5-1 . many TGCGCCAGCAGCTTGGAAGGACAGTTCTCCTACGAGCAGTACTTC CASSLEGQFSYEQYF
TRBJ1-2 TRBV12-3/TRBV12-4 . many TGTGCCAGCAGTTTAAGTCAGGGGATAGGCTACACCTTC CASSLSQGIGYTF